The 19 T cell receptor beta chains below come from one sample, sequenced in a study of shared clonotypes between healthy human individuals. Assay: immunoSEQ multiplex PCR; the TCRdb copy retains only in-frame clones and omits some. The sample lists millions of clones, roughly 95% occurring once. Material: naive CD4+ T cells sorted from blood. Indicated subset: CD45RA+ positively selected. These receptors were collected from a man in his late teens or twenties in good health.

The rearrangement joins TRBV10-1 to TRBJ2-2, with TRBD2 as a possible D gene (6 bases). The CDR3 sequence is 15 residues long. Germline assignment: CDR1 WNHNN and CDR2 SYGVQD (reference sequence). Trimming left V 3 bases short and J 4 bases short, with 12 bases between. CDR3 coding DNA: TGCGCCAGCAGTGATTCCGGGAGCGGCACCGGGGAGCTGTTTTTT. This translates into CASSDSGSGTGELFF.

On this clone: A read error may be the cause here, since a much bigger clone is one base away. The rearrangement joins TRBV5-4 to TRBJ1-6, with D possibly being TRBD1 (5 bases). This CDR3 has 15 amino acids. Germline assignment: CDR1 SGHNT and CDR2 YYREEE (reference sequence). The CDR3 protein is CAGSRGQAANSPLHF. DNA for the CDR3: TGTGCCGGCAGTCGGGGCCAGGCAGCTAATTCACCCCTCCACTTT.

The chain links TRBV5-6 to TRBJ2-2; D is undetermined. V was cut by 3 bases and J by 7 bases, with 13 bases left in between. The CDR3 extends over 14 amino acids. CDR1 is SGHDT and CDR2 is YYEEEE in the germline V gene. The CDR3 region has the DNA TGTGCCAGCAGCTCTGGTCCGCAGGTCGGGGAGCTGTTTTTT. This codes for CASSSGPQVGELFF.

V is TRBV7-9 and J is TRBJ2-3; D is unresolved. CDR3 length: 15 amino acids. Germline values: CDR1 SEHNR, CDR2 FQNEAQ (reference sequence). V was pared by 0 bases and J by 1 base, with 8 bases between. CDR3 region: CASSLARIGTDTQYF. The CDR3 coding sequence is TGTGCCAGCAGCTTAGCCCGTATCGGCACAGATACGCAGTATTTT.

CDR3 sequence reads: CASSLGDSHNEKLFF. The CDR3 DNA is TGCGCCAGCAGCCTGGGGGACAGCCATAATGAAAAACTGTTTTTT. V gene TRBV5-1 combines with J gene TRBJ1-4, with 7 bases matching TRBD1. Germline CDR1 SGHRS, CDR2 YFSETQ. V was clipped by 4 bases and J by 4 bases; unmatched bases: 7. This CDR3 comprises 15 residues.

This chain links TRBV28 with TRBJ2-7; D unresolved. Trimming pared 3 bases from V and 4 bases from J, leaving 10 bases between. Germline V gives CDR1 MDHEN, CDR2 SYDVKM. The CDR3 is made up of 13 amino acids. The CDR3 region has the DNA TGTGCCAGCAGTTTGGTTGGATTTTACGAGCAGTACTTC. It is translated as CASSLVGFYEQYF.

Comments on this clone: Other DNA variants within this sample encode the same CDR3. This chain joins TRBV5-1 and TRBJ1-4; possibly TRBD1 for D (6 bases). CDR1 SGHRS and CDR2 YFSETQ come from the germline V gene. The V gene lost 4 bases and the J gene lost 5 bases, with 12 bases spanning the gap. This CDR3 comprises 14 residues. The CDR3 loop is CASSPGGPNEKLFF. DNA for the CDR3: TGCGCCAGCAGCCCCGGGGGCCCAAATGAAAAACTGTTTTTT.

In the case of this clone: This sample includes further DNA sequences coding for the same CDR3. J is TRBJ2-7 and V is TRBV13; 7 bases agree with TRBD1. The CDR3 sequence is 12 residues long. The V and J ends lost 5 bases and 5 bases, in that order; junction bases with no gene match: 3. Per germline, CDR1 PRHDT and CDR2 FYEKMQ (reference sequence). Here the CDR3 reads CASSPDRDEQYF. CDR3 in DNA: TGTGCCAGCAGCCCTGACAGGGACGAGCAGTACTTC.

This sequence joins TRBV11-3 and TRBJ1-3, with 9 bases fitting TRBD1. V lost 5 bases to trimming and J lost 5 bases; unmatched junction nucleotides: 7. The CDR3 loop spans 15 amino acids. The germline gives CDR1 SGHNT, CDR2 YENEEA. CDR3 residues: CASSEGQGGRNTIYF. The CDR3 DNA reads TGTGCCAGCAGCGAGGGACAGGGAGGTCGAAACACCATATATTTT.

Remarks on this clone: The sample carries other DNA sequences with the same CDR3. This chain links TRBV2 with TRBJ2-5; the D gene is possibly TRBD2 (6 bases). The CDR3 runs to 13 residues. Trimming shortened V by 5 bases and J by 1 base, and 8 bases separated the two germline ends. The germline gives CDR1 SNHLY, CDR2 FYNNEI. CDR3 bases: TGTGCCAGCAGTCGGGACTTCCAAGAGACCCAGTACTTC. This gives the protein CASSRDFQETQYF.

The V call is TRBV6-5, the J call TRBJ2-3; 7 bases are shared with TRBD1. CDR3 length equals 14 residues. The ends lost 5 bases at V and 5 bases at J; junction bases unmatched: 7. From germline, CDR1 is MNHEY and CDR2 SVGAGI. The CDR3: CASSMGQPGDTQYF. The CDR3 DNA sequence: TGTGCCAGCAGTATGGGACAGCCCGGAGATACGCAGTATTTT.

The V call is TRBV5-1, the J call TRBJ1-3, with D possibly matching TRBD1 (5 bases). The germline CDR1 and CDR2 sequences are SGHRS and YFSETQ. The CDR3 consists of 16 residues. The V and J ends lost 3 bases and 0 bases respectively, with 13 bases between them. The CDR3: CASSWTPGPSGNTIYF. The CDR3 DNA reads TGCGCCAGCAGCTGGACACCAGGGCCCTCTGGAAACACCATATATTTT. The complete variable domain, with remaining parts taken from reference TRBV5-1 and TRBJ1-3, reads KAGVTQTPRYLIKTRGQQVTLSCSPISGHRSVSWYQQTPGQGLQFLFEYFSETQRNKGNFPGRFSGRQFSNSRSEMNVSTLELGDSALYLCASSWTPGPSGNTIYFGEGSWLTVV.

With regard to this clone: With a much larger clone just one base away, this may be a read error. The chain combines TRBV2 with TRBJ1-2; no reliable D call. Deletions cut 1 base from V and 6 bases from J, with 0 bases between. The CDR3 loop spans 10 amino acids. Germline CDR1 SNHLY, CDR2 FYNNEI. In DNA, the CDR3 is TGTGCCAGCAGTGAAGATGGCTACACCTTC. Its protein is CASSEDGYTF.

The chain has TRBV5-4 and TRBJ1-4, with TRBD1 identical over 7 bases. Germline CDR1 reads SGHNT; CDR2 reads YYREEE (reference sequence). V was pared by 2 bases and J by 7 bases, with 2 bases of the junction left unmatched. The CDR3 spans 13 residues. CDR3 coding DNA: TGTGCCAGCAGCTTTGGGACAGTTGAAAAACTGTTTTTT. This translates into CASSFGTVEKLFF.

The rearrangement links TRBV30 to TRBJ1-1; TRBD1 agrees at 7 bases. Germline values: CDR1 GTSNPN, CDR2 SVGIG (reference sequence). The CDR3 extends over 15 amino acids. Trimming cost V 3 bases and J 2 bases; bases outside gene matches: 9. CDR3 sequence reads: CAWRNGGTANTEAFF. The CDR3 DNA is TGTGCCTGGAGGAACGGCGGGACAGCTAACACTGAAGCTTTCTTT.

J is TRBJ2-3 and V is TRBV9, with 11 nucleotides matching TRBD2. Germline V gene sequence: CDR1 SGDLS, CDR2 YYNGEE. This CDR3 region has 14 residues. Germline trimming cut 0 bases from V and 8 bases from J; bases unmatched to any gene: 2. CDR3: CASSVGGTSGTQYF. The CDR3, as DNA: TGTGCCAGCAGCGTAGGGGGGACTAGCGGTACGCAGTATTTT. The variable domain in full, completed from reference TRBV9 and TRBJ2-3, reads DSGVTQTPKHLITATGQRVTLRCSPRSGDLSVYWYQQSLDQGLQFLIQYYNGEERAKGNILERFSAQQFPDLHSELNLSSLELGDSALYFCASSVGGTSGTQYFGPGTRLTVL.

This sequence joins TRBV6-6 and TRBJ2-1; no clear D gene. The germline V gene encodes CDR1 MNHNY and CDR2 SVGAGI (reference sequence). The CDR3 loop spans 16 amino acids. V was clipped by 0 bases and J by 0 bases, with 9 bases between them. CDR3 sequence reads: CASSYSRSSSYNEQFF. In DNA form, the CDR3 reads TGTGCCAGCAGTTACTCGCGGTCGAGCTCCTACAATGAGCAGTTCTTC.

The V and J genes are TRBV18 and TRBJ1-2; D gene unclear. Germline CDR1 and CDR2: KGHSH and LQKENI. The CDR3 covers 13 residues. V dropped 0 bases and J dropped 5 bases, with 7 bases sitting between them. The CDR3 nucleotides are TGTGCCAGCTCACCACCTAGCGAATATGGCTACACCTTC. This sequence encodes CASSPPSEYGYTF.

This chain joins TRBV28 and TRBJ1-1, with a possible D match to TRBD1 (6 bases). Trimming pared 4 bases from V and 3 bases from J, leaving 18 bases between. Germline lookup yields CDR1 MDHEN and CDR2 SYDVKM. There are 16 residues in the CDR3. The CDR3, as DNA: TGTGCCAGCAGTTACATATACAGGGTCGGGGACACTGAAGCTTTCTTT. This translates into CASSYIYRVGDTEAFF.